Presented here are 25 T cell receptor beta chains from one specimen sequenced in a study of neurological immune-mediated disorders. TCRdb re-derived calls from the 5' RACE reads in MiXCR, one entry per CDR3 protein. Among around 38,000 distinct CDR3 sequences listed, roughly 14% were seen once. The sample was CD4+ T cells from blood. These receptors originate from an older woman with HTLV-1-associated myelopathy (HAM/TSP).

In its sample, this clonotype was seen a few times. The gene calls are TRBV20-1 and TRBJ2-3, with TRBD1 identical over 8 bases. After removal of 1 base from V and 5 bases from J, the junction contained 8 bases not matched to a gene. From germline, CDR1 is DFQATT and CDR2 SNEGSKA (reference sequence). CDR3 length equals 15 residues. DNA of the CDR3: TGCAGTGCTAGAGTCCCCTGGACAGGGTTAGATACGCAGTATTTT. This gives the protein CSARVPWTGLDTQYF.

At least ten counts were recorded for this clonotype. V usage is TRBV7-6 and J usage is TRBJ2-1; TRBD1 or TRBD2 may be the D gene (6 bases each). V was clipped by 7 bases and J by 8 bases, with 24 bases between them. Germline CDR1 and CDR2: SGHVS and FNYEAQ. The CDR3 totals 16 residues. CDR3 loop: CASKRGAGRFGDEQFF. The CDR3 DNA reads as TGTGCCAGCAAGAGGGGGGCGGGCCGATTCGGCGATGAGCAGTTCTTC. The full variable domain, rest sourced from reference TRBV7-6 and TRBJ2-1, is GAGVSQSPRYKVTKRGQDVALRCDPISGHVSLYWYRQALGQGPEFLTYFNYEAQQDKSGLPNDRFSAERPEGSISTLTIQRTEQRDSAMYRCASKRGAGRFGDEQFFGPGTRLTVL.

This clonotype was picked up many times. V and J are TRBV20-1 and TRBJ2-5, with 10 bases aligning to TRBD1. Trimming at V came to 2 bases and at J to 2 bases, leaving 2 bases not matched to a gene. The CDR3 extends over 14 amino acids. Germline CDR1 reads DFQATT; CDR2 reads SNEGSKA (reference sequence). In DNA, the CDR3 is TGCAGTGCTAGAAGGACAGGGGGGCAAGAGACCCAGTACTTC. As protein: CSARRTGGQETQYF.

This clonotype was picked up many times. V is TRBV7-9 and J is TRBJ1-6; TRBD1 matches 8 bases. Trimming cost V 4 bases and J 10 bases; bases outside gene matches: 12. The CDR3 length is 16 residues. CDR1 is SEHNR and CDR2 is FQNEAQ in the germline V gene (reference sequence). This CDR3 reads CASSSTPDRDGSPLHF. Written as DNA, the CDR3 is TGTGCCAGCAGCTCGACCCCGGACAGGGACGGCTCACCCCTCCACTTT. The full variable domain, with the rest looked up from reference TRBV7-9 and TRBJ1-6, is DTGVSQNPRHKITKRGQNVTFRCDPISEHNRLYWYRQTLGQGPEFLTYFQNEAQLEKSRLLSDRFSAERPKGSFSTLEIQRTEQGDSAMYLCASSSTPDRDGSPLHFGNGTRLTVT.

This clonotype was detected many times. The J gene is TRBJ1-4, the V gene TRBV20-1; no clear D gene. The CDR3 contains 12 residues. From germline, CDR1 is DFQATT and CDR2 SNEGSKA (reference sequence). Trimming cost V 6 bases and J 5 bases, with 10 bases left between them. The CDR3 DNA follows: TGCAGTGCCCTGGACGGGAATGAAAAACTGTTTTTT. Protein product: CSALDGNEKLFF.

The sample holds many counts of this clonotype. V and J are TRBV20-1 and TRBJ2-1; TRBD2 is a possible D gene (6 bases). Germline V gives CDR1 DFQATT, CDR2 SNEGSKA (reference sequence). Trimming removed 5 bases at V and 10 bases at J, with 30 bases between. The CDR3 has 17 residues. The CDR3, as DNA: TGCAGTGCTCGTGCATCGCCTGGGACTGCCGGATTTGAGGAGCAGTTCTTC. Its translation is CSARASPGTAGFEEQFF.

This clonotype came up many times. CDR3 sequence reads: CASSRGTGAKNYGYTF. As DNA, the CDR3 is TGTGCCAGCAGCCGCGGGACAGGGGCCAAGAACTATGGCTACACCTTC. This rearrangement joins TRBV5-5 to TRBJ1-2, with 10 bases aligning to TRBD1. With V trimmed by 4 bases and J by 2 bases, 8 bases remained unmatched. The CDR3 totals 16 residues. The germline V gene encodes CDR1 SGHKS and CDR2 YYEKEE (reference sequence). The variable domain in full, completed from reference TRBV5-5 and TRBJ1-2, reads DAGVTQSPTHLIKTRGQQVTLRCSPISGHKSVSWYQQVLGQGPQFIFQYYEKEERGRGNFPDRFSARQFPNYSSELNVNALLLGDSALYLCASSRGTGAKNYGYTFGSGTRLTVV.

This clonotype was counted at least ten times. This chain uses TRBV20-1 with TRBJ1-4, with a possible D match to TRBD1 (5 bases). Trimming removed 4 bases at V and 6 bases at J, with 12 bases between. The CDR3 extends over 13 amino acids. The germline gives CDR1 DFQATT, CDR2 SNEGSKA (reference sequence). The CDR3 DNA reads as TGCAGTGCTACCCCGGGGGAATATGAAAAACTGTTTTTT. It yields the protein CSATPGEYEKLFF.

Many counts were recorded for this clonotype. The chain employs TRBV5-1 and TRBJ2-5, with D tentatively TRBD2 (6 bases). V was shortened by 4 bases and J by 3 bases, with 13 bases between the two germline ends. This CDR3 is built from 14 residues. Per the germline V gene, CDR1 is SGHRS and CDR2 is YFSETQ. The CDR3 DNA sequence: TGCGCCAGCAGCCCGGGGGTTGGCAAAGAGACCCAGTACTTC. Translating it yields CASSPGVGKETQYF.

There are many counts of this clonotype. J is TRBJ2-7 and V is TRBV20-1; 10 bases align to TRBD1. The V segment lost 7 bases and the J segment 1 base; nucleotides outside the gene matches: 7. This CDR3 contains 14 residues. CDR1 and CDR2 (germline): DFQATT, SNEGSKA (reference sequence). CDR3 residues: CSVPTDRGSYEQYF. DNA of the CDR3: TGCAGTGTACCCACGGACAGGGGGTCCTACGAGCAGTACTTC.

This clonotype was detected ten times or more. J is TRBJ1-1 and V is TRBV27, with D possibly matching TRBD1 (5 bases). Germline lookup yields CDR1 MNHEY and CDR2 SMNVEV (reference sequence). The CDR3 covers 17 residues. Deletions cut 3 bases from V and 1 base from J, with 18 bases between. CDR3 loop: CASSFLTSGPKNTEAFF. The CDR3 nucleotides are TGTGCCAGCAGTTTCCTGACCTCGGGGCCAAAGAACACTGAAGCTTTCTTT.

This clonotype came up many times. The CDR3 reads CACSRGTEGETQYF. The CDR3 bases are TGTGCCTGTTCACGGGGAACGGAGGGAGAGACCCAGTACTTC. The V call is TRBV10-3, the J call TRBJ2-5, with D perhaps matching TRBD2 (6 bases). The V end was cut by 11 bases, the J end by 4 bases, with 20 bases between. Germline assignment: CDR1 ENHRY and CDR2 SYGVKD. The CDR3 consists of 14 residues.

This clonotype came up many times. The chain recombines TRBV20-1 with TRBJ2-3, with TRBD2 matching over 8 bases. V was pared by 6 bases and J by 3 bases, with 11 bases of the junction left unmatched. The CDR3 has 15 amino acids. Germline lookup yields CDR1 DFQATT and CDR2 SNEGSKA (reference sequence). The CDR3 DNA is TGCAGTGCCGACGAGGTAGCGGGGAGGACAGATACGCAGTATTTT. Encoded protein: CSADEVAGRTDTQYF.

Ten or more counts support this clonotype. The chain is built from TRBV6-5 and TRBJ2-7; weak D call: TRBD1 (5 bases). In germline, CDR1 is MNHEY, CDR2 SVGAGI. V lost 5 bases, J lost 2 bases, and 16 bases lay in between. The CDR3 has 15 amino acids. The CDR3 nucleotides read TGTGCCAGCAGTCGAGCAGACAGTAAGACCTACGAGCAGTACTTC. Its protein product is CASSRADSKTYEQYF.

This clonotype was observed at least ten times. CDR3 residues: CASSEMAVENTEAFF. CDR3 DNA sequence: TGTGCCAGCAGTGAAATGGCAGTAGAGAACACTGAAGCTTTCTTT. J is TRBJ1-1 and V is TRBV6-1; D gene uncertain. This CDR3 comprises 15 residues. CDR1 and CDR2 from the germline V gene are MNHNS and SASEGT. V was cut by 2 bases and J by 1 base, with 11 bases left in between.

There are many counts of this clonotype. The V call is TRBV3-1, the J call TRBJ1-4; no reliable D call. Between the trimmed V and J ends, which lost 1 base and 4 bases, there was a span of 10 bases. CDR3 length equals 15 residues. CDR1 is LGHDT, CDR2 YNNKEL, per germline (reference sequence). CDR3 residues: CASSQGGADNEKLFF. CDR3 coding DNA: TGTGCCAGCAGCCAAGGCGGCGCAGATAATGAAAAACTGTTTTTT.

This clonotype was found many times. J is TRBJ2-7 and V is TRBV25-1; 7 bases line up with TRBD2. This CDR3 is built from 14 residues. The ends lost 7 bases at V and 2 bases at J; junction bases unmatched: 8. Germline assignment: CDR1 MGHDK and CDR2 SYGVNS. The chain's CDR3 is CASMKWGGAYEQYF. The CDR3 DNA sequence: TGTGCCAGCATGAAATGGGGGGGAGCCTACGAGCAGTACTTC.

This clonotype was counted ten times or more. The chain uses TRBV27 and TRBJ2-5; 10 positions match TRBD2. The V and J ends lost 2 bases and 3 bases, in that order; junction bases with no gene match: 9. The CDR3 is 17 amino acids. Germline CDR1 reads MNHEY; CDR2 reads SMNVEV (reference sequence). The DNA for the CDR3 is TGTGCCAGCAGTTTAGATCCTAGCGGGGGAGGTAAAGAGACCCAGTACTTC. It is translated as CASSLDPSGGGKETQYF.

The V gene is TRBV4-2, the J gene TRBJ1-3; D is unresolved. CDR3 size: 15 residues. In germline, CDR1 is LGHNA, CDR2 YNFKEQ. Trimming pared 0 bases from V and 0 bases from J, leaving 6 bases between. CDR3 region: CASSQDSNSGNTIYF. As DNA, the CDR3 is TGTGCCAGCAGCCAAGACAGCAACTCTGGAAACACCATATATTTT.

Many counts were recorded for this clonotype. CDR3 amino acids: CASSYTDTQYF. CDR3 DNA: TGCGCCAGCAGCTACACAGATACGCAGTATTTT. This rearrangement joins TRBV5-1 to TRBJ2-3; D call uncertain. This CDR3 region has 11 residues. The germline V gene has CDR1 SGHRS and CDR2 YFSETQ. The ends were cut back, 3 bases at V and 2 bases at J, with 1 base in the middle.

This clonotype has ten or more counts. The gene calls are TRBV11-2 and TRBJ1-4; a weak D match, TRBD1 (6 bases). The germline V and J ends were trimmed by 5 bases and 3 bases, with 13 bases remaining between them. Per germline, CDR1 SGHAT and CDR2 FQNNGV. This CDR3 region has 15 residues. CDR3 sequence: CASSRRTEPNEKLFF. In DNA, the CDR3 is TGTGCCAGCAGCCGCAGGACAGAACCTAATGAAAAACTGTTTTTT.

This clonotype was observed many times. The chain joins TRBV12-3 or TRBV12-4 to TRBJ2-7; D unresolved. The CDR3 sequence is 13 residues long. The V end lost 5 bases, the J end lost 3 bases, and 11 bases lay between the germline ends. CDR3 in amino acids: CASSATGYYEQYF. Here the CDR3 DNA reads TGTGCCAGCAGTGCCACCGGATACTACGAGCAGTACTTC.

This clonotype was counted a few times. This chain connects TRBV12-3 or TRBV12-4 to TRBJ1-2, with TRBD1 matching over 7 bases. This CDR3 spans 14 amino acids. V was clipped by 8 bases and J by 4 bases; unmatched bases: 10. CDR3: CASEITGVSYGYTF. The CDR3 DNA sequence: TGTGCCAGCGAAATTACAGGGGTTAGCTATGGCTACACCTTC.

This clonotype was recorded at least ten times. The chain has TRBV5-1 and TRBJ1-4; tentatively, D is TRBD1 (5 bases). Trimming cost V 4 bases and J 6 bases, with 16 bases left between them. The CDR3 consists of 15 residues. CDR1 and CDR2 from the germline V gene are SGHRS and YFSETQ. Here the CDR3 DNA reads TGCGCCAGCAGCCTGCAAGGGGTGGGATATGAAAAACTGTTTTTT. Residues: CASSLQGVGYEKLFF.

This clonotype was picked up many times. J is TRBJ2-3 and V is TRBV10-3; TRBD2 agrees at 12 bases. CDR1 is ENHRY, CDR2 SYGVKD, per germline. The CDR3 is made up of 17 amino acids. V was clipped by 0 bases and J by 2 bases; unmatched bases: 3. The DNA of the CDR3 is TGTGCCATCAGTGAGTCAACTAGCGGGGGGTCCACAGATACGCAGTATTTT. The encoded protein is CAISESTSGGSTDTQYF.